The 5 T cell receptor beta chains below come from one sample, sequenced in a study of cytomegalovirus exposure and HLA in healthy donors. TCRdb keeps only in-frame clones here, not all; method: immunoSEQ multiplex PCR. The data show more than 35,000 clones, approximately 95% seen once. The source material was PBMCs. Receptors originate from a man aged 18-30 years in good health and CMV-seronegative.

The rearrangement joins TRBV5-1 to TRBJ2-5; tentatively, D is TRBD1 (6 bases). Germline CDR1 is SGHRS and CDR2 is YFSETQ. The CDR3 spans 16 residues. The V and J ends lost 0 bases and 2 bases respectively, with 14 bases between them. The CDR3 reads CASSLAWGLGQETQYF. CDR3 in DNA: TGCGCCAGCAGCTTGGCTTGGGGGCTTGGACAAGAGACCCAGTACTTC. The complete variable domain, with remaining parts taken from reference TRBV5-1 and TRBJ2-5, reads KAGVTQTPRYLIKTRGQQVTLSCSPISGHRSVSWYQQTPGQGLQFLFEYFSETQRNKGNFPGRFSGRQFSNSRSEMNVSTLELGDSALYLCASSLAWGLGQETQYFGPGTRLLVL.

This clone was picked up one time. The chain carries TRBV5-1 and TRBJ1-5; D call uncertain. Germline CDR1 SGHRS, CDR2 YFSETQ. The CDR3 sequence is 15 residues long. The V and J ends lost 4 bases and 6 bases respectively, with 17 bases between them. The CDR3 DNA reads as TGCGCCAGCAGCCTGAGTCGGGGTCCGGGTCAGCCCCAGCATTTT. This codes for CASSLSRGPGQPQHF.

This clone was detected a few times. The chain carries TRBV19 and TRBJ1-5; 9 bases match TRBD1. Germline CDR1 reads LNHDA; CDR2 reads SQIVND (reference sequence). The J segment lost 4 bases and the V segment lost 3 bases, leaving 1 base of the junction unmatched. The CDR3 spans 14 residues. Here the CDR3 reads CASSIGQGNQPQHF. In DNA form, the CDR3 reads TGTGCCAGTAGTATTGGACAGGGGAATCAGCCCCAGCATTTT.

V gene TRBV5-6 combines with J gene TRBJ2-7; a weak D match, TRBD2 (7 bases). The germline gives CDR1 SGHDT, CDR2 YYEEEE. V shed 5 bases and J shed 5 bases, with 14 bases lying between them. The CDR3 consists of 13 residues. The CDR3 reads CASSIGGLDEQYF. In DNA, the CDR3 is TGTGCCAGCAGTATCGGGGGGCTCGACGAGCAGTACTTC.

This clone was seen only a few times. This CDR3 reads CASSTQSNTEAFF. Written as DNA, the CDR3 is TGTGCCAGCAGCACACAGAGTAACACTGAAGCTTTCTTT. The chain joins TRBV6-5 to TRBJ1-1, with no clear D. The CDR3 has 13 residues. Germline CDR1 is MNHEY and CDR2 is SVGAGI. The V and J ends lost 6 bases and 2 bases respectively, with 10 bases between them.